The source of this TCR beta chain is a study of CD8 T cells in ankylosing spondylitis. Study-wide results and limits: Seemingly distinctive of ankylosing spondylitis blood was a TCR beta motif formed by eight highly homologous variants.

CDR1 ENHRY and CDR2 SYGVKD come from the germline V gene. The J segment lost 5 bases and the V segment lost 4 bases, leaving 4 bases of the junction unmatched. The CDR3 extends over 13 amino acids. TCRdb re-called the 5' RACE reads with MiXCR, one entry per CDR3 protein. The profile covers around 430,000 distinct CDR3 sequences, with 17% appearing a single time and approximately 0.97% taken by the ten largest. Only a few counts were recorded for this clonotype. The antigen is undetermined. The sequence was obtained from a male donor with ankylosing spondylitis. Material: blood, either unsorted or a sorted T cell fraction (not recorded which). The chain carries TRBV10-3 and TRBJ2-5; TRBD1 aligns across 7 bases. In DNA, the CDR3 is TGTGCCATCAGTGGACAGGGTTCTGAGACCCAGTACTTC. It codes for CAISGQGSETQYF.